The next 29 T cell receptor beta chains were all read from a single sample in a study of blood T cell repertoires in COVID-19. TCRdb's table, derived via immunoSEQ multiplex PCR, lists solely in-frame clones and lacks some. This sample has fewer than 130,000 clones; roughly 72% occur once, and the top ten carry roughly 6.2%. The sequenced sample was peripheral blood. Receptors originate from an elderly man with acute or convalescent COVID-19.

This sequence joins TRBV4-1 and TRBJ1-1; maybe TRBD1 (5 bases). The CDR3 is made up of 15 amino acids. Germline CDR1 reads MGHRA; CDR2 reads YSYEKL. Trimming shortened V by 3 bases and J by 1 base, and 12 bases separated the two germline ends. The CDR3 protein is CASSQRGGPNTEAFF. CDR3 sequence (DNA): TGCGCCAGCAGCCAGAGGGGAGGGCCGAACACTGAAGCTTTCTTT.

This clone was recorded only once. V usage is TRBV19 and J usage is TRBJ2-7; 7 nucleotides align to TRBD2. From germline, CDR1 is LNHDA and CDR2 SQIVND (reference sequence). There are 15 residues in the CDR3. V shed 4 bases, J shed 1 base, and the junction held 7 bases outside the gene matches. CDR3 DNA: TGTGCCAGTAGTAAACCCGGGACTACATCCTACGAGCAGTACTTC. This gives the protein CASSKPGTTSYEQYF.

Here the CDR3 reads CASAGEGYEQYF. For the CDR3, the DNA is TGTGCCAGCGCCGGGGAAGGGTACGAGCAGTACTTC. This chain joins TRBV9 and TRBJ2-7, with D possibly matching TRBD2 (5 bases). CDR3 length: 12 residues. The V gene's germline CDR1 is SGDLS and CDR2 YYNGEE. V was cut by 7 bases and J by 4 bases, with 12 bases left in between.

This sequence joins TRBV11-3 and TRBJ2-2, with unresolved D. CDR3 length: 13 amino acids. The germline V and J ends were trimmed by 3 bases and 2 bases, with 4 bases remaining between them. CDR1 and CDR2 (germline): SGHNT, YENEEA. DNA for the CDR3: TGTGCCAGCAGCTTCACAAACACCGGGGAGCTGTTTTTT. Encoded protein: CASSFTNTGELFF. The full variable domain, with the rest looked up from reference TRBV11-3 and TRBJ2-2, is EAGVVQSPRYKIIEKKQPVAFWCNPISGHNTLYWYLQNLGQGPELLIRYENEEAVDDSQLPKDRFSAERLKGVDSTLKIQPAELGDSAVYLCASSFTNTGELFFGEGSRLTVL.

The CDR3 loop reads CASSLGLGRASYNEQFF. As DNA, the CDR3 is TGCGCCAGCAGCTTGGGGTTAGGCAGGGCCTCCTACAATGAGCAGTTCTTC. The chain combines TRBV5-1 with TRBJ2-1; TRBD1 is a possible D gene (5 bases). Germline CDR1 SGHRS, CDR2 YFSETQ. V was cut by 0 bases and J by 0 bases, with 13 bases left in between. This CDR3 spans 17 amino acids.

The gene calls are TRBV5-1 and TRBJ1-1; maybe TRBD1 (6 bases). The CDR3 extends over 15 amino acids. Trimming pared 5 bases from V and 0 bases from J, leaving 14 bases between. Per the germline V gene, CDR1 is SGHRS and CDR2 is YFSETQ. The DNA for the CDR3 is TGCGCCAGCAGACCAGGGGATTCCCTGAACACTGAAGCTTTCTTT. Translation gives CASRPGDSLNTEAFF.

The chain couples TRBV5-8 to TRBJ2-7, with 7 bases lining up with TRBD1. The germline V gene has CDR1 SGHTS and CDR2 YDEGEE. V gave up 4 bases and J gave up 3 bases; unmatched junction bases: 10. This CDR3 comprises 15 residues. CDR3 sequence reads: CASSPWTGGHYEQYF. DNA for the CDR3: TGTGCCAGCAGCCCCTGGACAGGTGGGCACTACGAGCAGTACTTC. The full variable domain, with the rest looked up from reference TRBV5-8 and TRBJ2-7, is EAGVTQSPTHLIKTRGQQATLRCSPISGHTSVYWYQQALGLGLQFLLWYDEGEERNRGNFPPRFSGRQFPNYSSELNVNALELEDSALYLCASSPWTGGHYEQYFGPGTRLTVT.

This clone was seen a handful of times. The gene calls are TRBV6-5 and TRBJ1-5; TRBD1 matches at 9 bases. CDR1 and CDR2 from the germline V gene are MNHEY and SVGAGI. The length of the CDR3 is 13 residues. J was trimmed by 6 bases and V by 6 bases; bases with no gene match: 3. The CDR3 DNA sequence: TGTGCCAGCAGACAGGGGGCGGGTCAGCCCCAGCATTTT. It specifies CASRQGAGQPQHF.

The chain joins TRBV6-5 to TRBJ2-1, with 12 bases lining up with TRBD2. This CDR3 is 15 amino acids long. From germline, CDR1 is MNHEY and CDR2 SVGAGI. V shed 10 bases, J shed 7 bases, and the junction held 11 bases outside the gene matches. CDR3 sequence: CATSRGLAGLNEQFF. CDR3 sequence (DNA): TGTGCCACTAGCCGGGGACTAGCGGGCTTGAATGAGCAGTTCTTC.

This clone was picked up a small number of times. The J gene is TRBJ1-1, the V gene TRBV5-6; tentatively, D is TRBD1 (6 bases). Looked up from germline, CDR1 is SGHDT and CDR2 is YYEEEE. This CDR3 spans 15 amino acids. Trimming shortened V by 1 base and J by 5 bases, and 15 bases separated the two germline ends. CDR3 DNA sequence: TGTGCCAGCAGCTTGTTGGGGGCGCTGAGGACTGAAGCTTTCTTT. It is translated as CASSLLGALRTEAFF.

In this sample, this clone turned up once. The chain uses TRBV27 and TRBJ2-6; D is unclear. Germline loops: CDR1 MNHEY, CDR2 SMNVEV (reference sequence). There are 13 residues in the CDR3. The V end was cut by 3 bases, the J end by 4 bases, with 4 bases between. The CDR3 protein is CASSFYGANVLTF. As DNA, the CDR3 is TGTGCCAGCAGTTTCTACGGGGCCAACGTCCTGACTTTC.

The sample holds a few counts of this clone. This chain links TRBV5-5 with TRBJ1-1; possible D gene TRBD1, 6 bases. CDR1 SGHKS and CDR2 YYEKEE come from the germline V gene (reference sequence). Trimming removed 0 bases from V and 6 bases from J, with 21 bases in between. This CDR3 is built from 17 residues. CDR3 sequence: CASSLAPPGGHGSEAFF. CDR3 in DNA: TGTGCCAGCAGCTTGGCGCCGCCTGGGGGCCACGGCTCTGAAGCTTTCTTT.

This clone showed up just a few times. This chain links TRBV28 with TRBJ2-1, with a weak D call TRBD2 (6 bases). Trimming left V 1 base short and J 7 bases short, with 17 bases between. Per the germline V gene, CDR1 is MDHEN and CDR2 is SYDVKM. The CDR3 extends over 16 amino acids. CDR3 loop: CASSLLGGGAINEQFF. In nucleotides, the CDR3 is TGTGCCAGCAGTTTATTGGGGGGTGGGGCGATTAATGAGCAGTTCTTC.

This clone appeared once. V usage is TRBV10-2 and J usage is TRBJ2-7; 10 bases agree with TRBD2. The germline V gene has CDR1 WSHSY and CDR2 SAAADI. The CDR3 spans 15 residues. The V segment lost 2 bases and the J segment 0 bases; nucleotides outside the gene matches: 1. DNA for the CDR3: TGCGCCAGCAGTGAGCTAGCGGGAGTCTCCTACGAGCAGTACTTC. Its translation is CASSELAGVSYEQYF.

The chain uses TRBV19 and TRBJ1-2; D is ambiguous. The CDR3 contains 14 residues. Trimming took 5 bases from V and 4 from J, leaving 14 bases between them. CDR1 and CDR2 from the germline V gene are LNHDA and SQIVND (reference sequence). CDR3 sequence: CASSPILGGYGYTF. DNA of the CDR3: TGTGCCAGTAGTCCAATCCTCGGCGGCTATGGCTACACCTTC.

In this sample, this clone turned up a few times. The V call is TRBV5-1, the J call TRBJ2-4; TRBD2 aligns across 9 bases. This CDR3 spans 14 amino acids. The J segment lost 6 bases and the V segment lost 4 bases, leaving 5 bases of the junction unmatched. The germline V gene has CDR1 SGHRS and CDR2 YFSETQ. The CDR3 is CASSPSRGGNIQYF. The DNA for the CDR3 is TGCGCCAGCAGCCCCTCGCGGGGGGGAAACATTCAGTACTTC.

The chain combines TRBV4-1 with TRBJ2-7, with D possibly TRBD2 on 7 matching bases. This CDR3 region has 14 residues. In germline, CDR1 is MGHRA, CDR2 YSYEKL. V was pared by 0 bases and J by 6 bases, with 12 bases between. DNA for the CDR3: TGCGCCAGCAGCCAAGAATCGGGGGGCGGCGAGCAGTACTTC. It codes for CASSQESGGGEQYF.

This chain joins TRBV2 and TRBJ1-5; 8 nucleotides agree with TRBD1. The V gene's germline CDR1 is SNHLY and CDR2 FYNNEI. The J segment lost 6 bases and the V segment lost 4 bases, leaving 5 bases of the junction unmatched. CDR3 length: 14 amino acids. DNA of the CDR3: TGTGCCAGCAGTGGACAGGGGCCTGCTCAGCCCCAGCATTTT. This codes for CASSGQGPAQPQHF.

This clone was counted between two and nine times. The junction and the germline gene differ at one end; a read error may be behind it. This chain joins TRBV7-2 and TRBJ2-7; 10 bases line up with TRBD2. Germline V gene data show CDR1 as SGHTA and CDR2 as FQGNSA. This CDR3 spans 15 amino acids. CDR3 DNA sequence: TGTGCCAGCAGCATAGCCGGGACTAGCGACTACGAGCAGTACTTC. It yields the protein CASSIAGTSDYEQYF.

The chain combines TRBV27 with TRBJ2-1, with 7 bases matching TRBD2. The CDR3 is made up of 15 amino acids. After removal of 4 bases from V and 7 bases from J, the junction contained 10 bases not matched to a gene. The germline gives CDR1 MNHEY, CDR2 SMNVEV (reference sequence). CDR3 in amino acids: CASSSPAGNENEQFF. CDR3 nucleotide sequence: TGTGCCAGCAGTTCCCCAGCGGGAAATGAAAATGAGCAGTTCTTC.

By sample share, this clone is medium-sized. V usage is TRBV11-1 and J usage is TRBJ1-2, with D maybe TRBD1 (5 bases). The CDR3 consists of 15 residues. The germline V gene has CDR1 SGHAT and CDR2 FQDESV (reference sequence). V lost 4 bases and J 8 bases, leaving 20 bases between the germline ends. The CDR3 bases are TGTGCCAGCAGCTCGACCGGGACTCTGGGGGAAGGCTACACCTTC. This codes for CASSSTGTLGEGYTF. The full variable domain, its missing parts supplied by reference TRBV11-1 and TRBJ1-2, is EAEVAQSPRYKITEKSQAVAFWCDPISGHATLYWYRQILGQGPELLVQFQDESVVDDSQLPKDRFSAERLKGVDSTLKIQPAELGDSAMYLCASSSTGTLGEGYTFGSGTRLTVV.

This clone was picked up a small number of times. The CDR3 nucleotides read TGTGCCAGCAGTATGACAGGGACCGGTGAGCAGTTCTTC. This sequence encodes CASSMTGTGEQFF. The genes are TRBV6-6 and TRBJ2-1; TRBD1 matches at 7 bases. Losses at the gene ends were 5 bases for V and 9 bases for J; bases not matched to a gene: 7. The CDR3 is 13 residues long. CDR1 MNHNY and CDR2 SVGAGI come from the germline V gene (reference sequence).

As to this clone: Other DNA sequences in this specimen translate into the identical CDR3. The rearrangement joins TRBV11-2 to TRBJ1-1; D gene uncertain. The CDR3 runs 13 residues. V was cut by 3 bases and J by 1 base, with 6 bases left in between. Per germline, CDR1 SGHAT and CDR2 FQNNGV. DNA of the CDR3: TGTGCCAGCAGCTTCACAGAGAACACTGAAGCTTTCTTT. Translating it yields CASSFTENTEAFF.

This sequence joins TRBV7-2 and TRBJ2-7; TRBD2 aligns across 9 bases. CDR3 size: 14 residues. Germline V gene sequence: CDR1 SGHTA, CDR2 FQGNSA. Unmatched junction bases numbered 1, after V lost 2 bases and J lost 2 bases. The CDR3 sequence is CASSLRTSAYEQYF. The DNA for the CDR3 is TGTGCCAGCAGCTTACGGACTAGCGCCTACGAGCAGTACTTC. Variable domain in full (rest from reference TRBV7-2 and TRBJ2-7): GAGVSQSPSNKVTEKGKDVELRCDPISGHTALYWYRQSLGQGLEFLIYFQGNSAPDKSGLPSDRFSAERTGGSVSTLTIQRTQQEDSAVYLCASSLRTSAYEQYFGPGTRLTVT.

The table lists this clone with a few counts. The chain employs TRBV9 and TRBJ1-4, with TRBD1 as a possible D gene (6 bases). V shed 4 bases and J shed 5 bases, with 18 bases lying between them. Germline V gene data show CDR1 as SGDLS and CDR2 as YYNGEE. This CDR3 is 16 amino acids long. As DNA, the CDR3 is TGTGCCAGCAGCCCAGGACAGAAGGCCCTAAATGAAAAACTGTTTTTT. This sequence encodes CASSPGQKALNEKLFF. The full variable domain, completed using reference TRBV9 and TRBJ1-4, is DSGVTQTPKHLITATGQRVTLRCSPRSGDLSVYWYQQSLDQGLQFLIQYYNGEERAKGNILERFSAQQFPDLHSELNLSSLELGDSALYFCASSPGQKALNEKLFFGSGTQLSVL.

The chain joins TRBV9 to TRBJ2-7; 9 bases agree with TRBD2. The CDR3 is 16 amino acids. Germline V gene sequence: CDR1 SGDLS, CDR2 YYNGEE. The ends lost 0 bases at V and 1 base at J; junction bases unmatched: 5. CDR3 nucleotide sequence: TGTGCCAGCAGCGTAGGGCGGGAGGGCCGTTCCTACGAGCAGTACTTC. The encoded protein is CASSVGREGRSYEQYF. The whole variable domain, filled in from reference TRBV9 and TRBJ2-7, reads DSGVTQTPKHLITATGQRVTLRCSPRSGDLSVYWYQQSLDQGLQFLIQYYNGEERAKGNILERFSAQQFPDLHSELNLSSLELGDSALYFCASSVGREGRSYEQYFGPGTRLTVT.

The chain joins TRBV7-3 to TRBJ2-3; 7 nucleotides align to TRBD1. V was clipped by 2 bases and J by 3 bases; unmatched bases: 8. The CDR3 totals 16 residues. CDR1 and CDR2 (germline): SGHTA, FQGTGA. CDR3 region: CASSLLGTAITDTQYF. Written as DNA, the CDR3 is TGTGCCAGCAGCTTATTAGGGACAGCAATTACAGATACGCAGTATTTT.

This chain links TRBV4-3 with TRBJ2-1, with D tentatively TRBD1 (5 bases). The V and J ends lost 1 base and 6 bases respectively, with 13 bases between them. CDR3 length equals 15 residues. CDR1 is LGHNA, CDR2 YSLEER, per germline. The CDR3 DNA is TGCGCCAGCAGCCAAGCCTCAAAGGGGATCAATGAGCAGTTCTTC. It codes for CASSQASKGINEQFF.

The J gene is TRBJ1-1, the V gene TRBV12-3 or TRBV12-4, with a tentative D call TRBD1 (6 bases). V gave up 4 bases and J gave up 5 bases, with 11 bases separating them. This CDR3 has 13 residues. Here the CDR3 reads CASSWTELTEAFF. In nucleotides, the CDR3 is TGTGCCAGCAGTTGGACAGAATTAACTGAAGCTTTCTTT.